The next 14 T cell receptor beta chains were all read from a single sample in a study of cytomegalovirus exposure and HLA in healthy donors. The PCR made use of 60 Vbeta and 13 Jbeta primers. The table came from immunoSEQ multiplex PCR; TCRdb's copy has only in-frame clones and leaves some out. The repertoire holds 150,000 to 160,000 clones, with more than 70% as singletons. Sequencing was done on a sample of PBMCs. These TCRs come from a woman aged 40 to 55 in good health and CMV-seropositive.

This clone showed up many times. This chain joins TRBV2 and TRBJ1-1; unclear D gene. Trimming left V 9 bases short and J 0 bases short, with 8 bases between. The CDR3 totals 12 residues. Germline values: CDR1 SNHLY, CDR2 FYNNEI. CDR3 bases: TGTGCCAGTATGAGAGTGAACACTGAAGCTTTCTTT. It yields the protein CASMRVNTEAFF.

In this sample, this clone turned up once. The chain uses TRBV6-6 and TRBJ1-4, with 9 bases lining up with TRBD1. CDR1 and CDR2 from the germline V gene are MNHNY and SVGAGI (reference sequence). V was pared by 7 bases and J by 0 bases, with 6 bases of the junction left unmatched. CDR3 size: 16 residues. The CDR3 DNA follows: TGTGCCAGCACCTTGGGACAGGGCGCAACTAATGAAAAACTGTTTTTT. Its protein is CASTLGQGATNEKLFF.

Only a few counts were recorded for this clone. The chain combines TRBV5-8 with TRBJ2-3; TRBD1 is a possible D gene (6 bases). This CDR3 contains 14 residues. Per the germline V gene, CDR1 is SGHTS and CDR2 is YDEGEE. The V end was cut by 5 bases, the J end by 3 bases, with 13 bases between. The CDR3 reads CASRPNRDTDTQYF. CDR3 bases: TGTGCCAGCAGACCCAACAGGGATACAGATACGCAGTATTTT. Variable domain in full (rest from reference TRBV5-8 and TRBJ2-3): EAGVTQSPTHLIKTRGQQATLRCSPISGHTSVYWYQQALGLGLQFLLWYDEGEERNRGNFPPRFSGRQFPNYSSELNVNALELEDSALYLCASRPNRDTDTQYFGPGTRLTVL.

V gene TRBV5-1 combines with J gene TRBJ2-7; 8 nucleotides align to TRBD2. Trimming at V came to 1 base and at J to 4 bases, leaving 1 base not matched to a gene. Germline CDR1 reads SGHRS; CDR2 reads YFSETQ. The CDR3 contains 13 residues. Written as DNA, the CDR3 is TGCGCCAGCAGCTTGCAGCGGGAGTACGAGCAGTACTTC. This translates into CASSLQREYEQYF.

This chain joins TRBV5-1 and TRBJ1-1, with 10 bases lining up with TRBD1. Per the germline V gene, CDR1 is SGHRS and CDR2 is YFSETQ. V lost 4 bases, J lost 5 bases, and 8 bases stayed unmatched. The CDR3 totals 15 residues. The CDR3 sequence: CASSLPGTGDTEAFF. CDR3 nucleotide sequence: TGCGCCAGCAGCCTCCCCGGGACAGGGGATACTGAAGCTTTCTTT.

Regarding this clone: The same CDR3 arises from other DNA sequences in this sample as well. CDR3 nucleotides: TGTGCCAGCAGCTTAAGCGAGACCCAGTACTTC. This encodes CASSLSETQYF. The genes are TRBV11-2 and TRBJ2-5; the D is unclear. The length of the CDR3 is 11 residues. Trimming shortened V by 2 bases and J by 5 bases, and 3 bases separated the two germline ends. Germline V lookup: CDR1 SGHAT, CDR2 FQNNGV.

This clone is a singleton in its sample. In DNA form, the CDR3 reads TGCGCCAGCAGCCAAGACAGGGGAAGGGAGACCCAGTACTTC. Translation: CASSQDRGRETQYF. The chain joins TRBV4-1 to TRBJ2-5; D might be TRBD1 (6 bases). The V gene's germline CDR1 is MGHRA and CDR2 YSYEKL. The germline V and J ends were trimmed by 0 bases and 5 bases, with 10 bases remaining between them. This CDR3 spans 14 amino acids.

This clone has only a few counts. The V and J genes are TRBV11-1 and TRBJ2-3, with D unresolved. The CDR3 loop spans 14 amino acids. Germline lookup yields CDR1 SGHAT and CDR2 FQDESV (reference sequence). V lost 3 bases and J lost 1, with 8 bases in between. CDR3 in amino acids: CASSFSTGTDTQYF. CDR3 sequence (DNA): TGTGCCAGCAGCTTCTCAACGGGCACAGATACGCAGTATTTT.

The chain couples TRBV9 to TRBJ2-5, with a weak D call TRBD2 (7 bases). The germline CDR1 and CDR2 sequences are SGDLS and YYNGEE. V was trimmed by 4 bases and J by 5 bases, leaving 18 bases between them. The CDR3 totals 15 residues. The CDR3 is CASSPRTGGFETQYF. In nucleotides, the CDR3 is TGTGCCAGCAGCCCCCGGACGGGGGGCTTTGAGACCCAGTACTTC.

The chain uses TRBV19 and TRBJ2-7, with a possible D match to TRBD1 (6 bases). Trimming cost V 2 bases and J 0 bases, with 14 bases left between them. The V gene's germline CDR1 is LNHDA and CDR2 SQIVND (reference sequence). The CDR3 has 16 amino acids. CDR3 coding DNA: TGTGCCAGTAGTATAATTTCACAGGGTGGCTCCTACGAGCAGTACTTC. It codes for CASSIISQGGSYEQYF.

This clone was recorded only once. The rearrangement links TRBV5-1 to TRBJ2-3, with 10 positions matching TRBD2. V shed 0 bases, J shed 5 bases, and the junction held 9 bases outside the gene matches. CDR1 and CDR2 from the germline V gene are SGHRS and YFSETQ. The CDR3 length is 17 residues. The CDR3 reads CASSLEPSGSVKDTQYF. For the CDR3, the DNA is TGCGCCAGCAGCTTGGAACCTAGCGGGAGTGTCAAAGATACGCAGTATTTT.

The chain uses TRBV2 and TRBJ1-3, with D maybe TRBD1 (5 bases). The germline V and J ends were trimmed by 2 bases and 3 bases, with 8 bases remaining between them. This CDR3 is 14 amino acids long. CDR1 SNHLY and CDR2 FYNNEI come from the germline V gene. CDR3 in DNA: TGTGCCAGCAGTGAACAGGGAGGTGGAAACACCATATATTTT. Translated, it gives CASSEQGGGNTIYF. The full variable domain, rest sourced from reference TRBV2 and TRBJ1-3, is EPEVTQTPSHQVTQMGQEVILRCVPISNHLYFYWYRQILGQKVEFLVSFYNNEISEKSEIFDDQFSVERPDGSNFTLKIRSTKLEDSAMYFCASSEQGGGNTIYFGEGSWLTVV.

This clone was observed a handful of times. The CDR3 reads CASSWTGKSNQPQHF. The CDR3 coding sequence is TGTGCCAGTAGCTGGACAGGGAAGAGCAATCAGCCCCAGCATTTT. The chain joins TRBV19 to TRBJ1-5, with 8 bases identical to TRBD1. The CDR3 loop spans 15 amino acids. Losses at the gene ends were 6 bases for V and 1 base for J; bases not matched to a gene: 5. The V gene's germline CDR1 is LNHDA and CDR2 SQIVND (reference sequence).

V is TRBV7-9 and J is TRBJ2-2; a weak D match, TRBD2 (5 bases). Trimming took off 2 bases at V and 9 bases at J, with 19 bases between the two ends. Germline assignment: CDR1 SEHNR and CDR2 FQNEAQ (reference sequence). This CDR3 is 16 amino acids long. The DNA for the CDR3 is TGTGCCAGCAGCTTAATTTCGGAGGTTGAAGACCGGGAGCTGTTTTTT. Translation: CASSLISEVEDRELFF.